This TCR beta chain was recorded in a study of CD8 T cells in ankylosing spondylitis. A quantitative 5'-RACE method, one with molecular barcodes, was used to make TCR beta libraries. One entry per CDR3 protein, called by TCRdb with MiXCR from the 5' RACE reads. The sample carries roughly 250,000 distinct CDR3 sequences, over 9.5% recorded once. Many counts were recorded for this clonotype. Antigen: not known. Whole-study findings and limits: Clones linked to disease were reported to show significant enrichment in matched ankylosing spondylitis synovial fluid.

This TCR derives from a male donor with ankylosing spondylitis or in good health (not recorded which). Sequenced sample: blood, either unsorted or a sorted T cell fraction (not recorded which).

In nucleotides, the CDR3 is TGCGCCAGCAGCGTTAATGGGCTCCGGGAGACCCAGTACTTC. Translation gives CASSVNGLRETQYF. This rearrangement joins TRBV5-1 to TRBJ2-5; no clear D. This CDR3 spans 14 amino acids. Looked up from germline, CDR1 is SGHRS and CDR2 is YFSETQ. The V gene lost 4 bases and the J gene lost 5 bases, with 15 bases spanning the gap. Based on the CDR3 plus reference TRBV5-1 and TRBJ2-5, the full variable domain is KAGVTQTPRYLIKTRGQQVTLSCSPISGHRSVSWYQQTPGQGLQFLFEYFSETQRNKGNFPGRFSGRQFSNSRSEMNVSTLELGDSALYLCASSVNGLRETQYFGPGTRLLVL.